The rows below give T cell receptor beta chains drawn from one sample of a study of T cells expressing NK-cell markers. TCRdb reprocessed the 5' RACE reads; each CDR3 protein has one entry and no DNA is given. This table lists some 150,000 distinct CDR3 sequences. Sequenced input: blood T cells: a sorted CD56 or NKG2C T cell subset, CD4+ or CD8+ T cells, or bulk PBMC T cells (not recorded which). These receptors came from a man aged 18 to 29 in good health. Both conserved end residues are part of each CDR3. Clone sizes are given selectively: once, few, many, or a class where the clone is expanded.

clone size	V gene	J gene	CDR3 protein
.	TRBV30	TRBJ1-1	CAWSVVVGDGTEAFF
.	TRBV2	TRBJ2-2	CASPAGENTGELFF
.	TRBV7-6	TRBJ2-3	CASSLSLAYDTQYF
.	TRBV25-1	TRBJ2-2	CASSAPGTGELFF
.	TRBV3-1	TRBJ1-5	CASSQSWLGNQPQHF
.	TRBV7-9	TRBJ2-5	CASSPRAAGGQETQYF
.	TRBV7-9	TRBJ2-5	CASSSDRGQLETQYF
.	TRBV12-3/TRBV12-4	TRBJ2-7	CASAEATYEQYF
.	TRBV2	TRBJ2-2	CAAGVRRRNTGELFF
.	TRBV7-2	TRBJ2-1	CASSSTLGTSGLREQFF
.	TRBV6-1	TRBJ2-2	CATQQGQTNTGELFF
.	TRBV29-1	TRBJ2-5	CSVEEESETQYF
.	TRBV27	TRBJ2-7	CASSEGLSTYEQYF
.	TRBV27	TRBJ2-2	CASSLSGLAFGELFF
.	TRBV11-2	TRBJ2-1	CASSLDGPRFAFDNEQFF
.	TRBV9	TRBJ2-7	CASSELPGTGVEQYF
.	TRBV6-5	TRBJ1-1	CASSYSRTGEAFF
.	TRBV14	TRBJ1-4	CASTQDPNEKLFF
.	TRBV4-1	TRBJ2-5	CASSQEDRTFQETQYF
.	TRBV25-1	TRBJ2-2	CASSGGGPGAGELFF
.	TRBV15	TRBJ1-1	CATSRGAGRPEAFF
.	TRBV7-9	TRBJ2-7	CASSSLGGRALSEQYF
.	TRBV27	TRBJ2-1	CASSQTLYNEQFF
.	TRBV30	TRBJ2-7	CAWSPGAYEQYF
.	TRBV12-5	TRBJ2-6	CASGFLGGYSSARSGANVLTF
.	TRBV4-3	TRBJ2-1	CASSQGPGAAYNEQFF
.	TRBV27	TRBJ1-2	CASSSEQGFYGYTF
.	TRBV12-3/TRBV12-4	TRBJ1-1	CASTEQGNEAFF
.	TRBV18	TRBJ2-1	CASSLELHNEQFF
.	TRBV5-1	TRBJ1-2	CASSLGGRSNYGYTF
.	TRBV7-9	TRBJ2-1	CASSLGSPEQFF
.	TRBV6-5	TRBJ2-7	CASSYSGGFSYEQYF
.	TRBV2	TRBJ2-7	CASSEWAGGVGEQYF
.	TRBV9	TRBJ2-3	CASSAGTSSTDTQYF
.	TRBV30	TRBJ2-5	CAWSVGSGRGQETQYF
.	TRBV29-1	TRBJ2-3	CSVEDLEGLESDTQYF
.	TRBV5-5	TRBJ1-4	CASSLVEGGNEKLFF
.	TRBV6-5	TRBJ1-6	CASSYVLDRNHNSPLHF
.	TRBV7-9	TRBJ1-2	CASSYRAANYGYTF
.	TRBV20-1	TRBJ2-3	CSARGGGPSTDTQYF
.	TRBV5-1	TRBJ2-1	CASSLSPGGANEQFF
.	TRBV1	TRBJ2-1	CTSSHFQGKYNEQFF
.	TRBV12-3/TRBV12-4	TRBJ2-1	CASSSPRSGRVNEQFF
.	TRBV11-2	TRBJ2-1	CASSLGGGRNEQFF
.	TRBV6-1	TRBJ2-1	CASNPGQGAGEQFF
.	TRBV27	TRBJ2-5	CASRIIGGIQETQYF
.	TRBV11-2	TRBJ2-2	CASSLGPNTGELFF
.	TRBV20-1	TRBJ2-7	CSARDELAAAYEQYF
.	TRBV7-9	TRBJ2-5	CASSLVRPRGETQYF
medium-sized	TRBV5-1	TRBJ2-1	CASSLGGDNEQFF
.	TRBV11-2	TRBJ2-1	CASSLASRSSYNEQFF
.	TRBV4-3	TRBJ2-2	CASSPYPGLALTNTGELFF
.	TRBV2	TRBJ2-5	CASSELRTDGLRTQYF